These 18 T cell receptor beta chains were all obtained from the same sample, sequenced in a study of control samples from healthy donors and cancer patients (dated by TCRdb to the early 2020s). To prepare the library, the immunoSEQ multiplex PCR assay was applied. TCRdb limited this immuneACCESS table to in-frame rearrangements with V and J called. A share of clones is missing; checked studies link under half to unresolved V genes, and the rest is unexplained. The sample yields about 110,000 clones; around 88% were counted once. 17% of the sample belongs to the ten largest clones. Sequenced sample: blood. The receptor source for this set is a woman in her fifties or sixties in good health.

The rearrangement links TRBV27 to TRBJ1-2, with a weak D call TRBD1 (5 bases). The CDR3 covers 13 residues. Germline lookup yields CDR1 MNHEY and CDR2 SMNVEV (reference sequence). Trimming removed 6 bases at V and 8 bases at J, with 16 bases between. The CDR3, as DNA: TGTGCCAGCAGCTCTATTCAGGGCGGCGGCTACACCTTC. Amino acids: CASSSIQGGGYTF.

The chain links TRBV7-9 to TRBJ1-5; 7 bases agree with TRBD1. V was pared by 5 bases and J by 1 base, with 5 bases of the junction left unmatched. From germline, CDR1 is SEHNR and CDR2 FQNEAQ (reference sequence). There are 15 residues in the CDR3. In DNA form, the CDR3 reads TGTGCCAGCAGCCCAGGGGGTTGGAGCAATCAGCCCCAGCATTTT. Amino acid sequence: CASSPGGWSNQPQHF.

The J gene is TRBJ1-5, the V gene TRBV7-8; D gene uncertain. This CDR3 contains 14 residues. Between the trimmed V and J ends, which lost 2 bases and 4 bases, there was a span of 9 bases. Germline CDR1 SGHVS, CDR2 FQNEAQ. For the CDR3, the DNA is TGTGCCAGCAGCTTATTCGGAGGTAATCAGCCCCAGCATTTT. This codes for CASSLFGGNQPQHF.

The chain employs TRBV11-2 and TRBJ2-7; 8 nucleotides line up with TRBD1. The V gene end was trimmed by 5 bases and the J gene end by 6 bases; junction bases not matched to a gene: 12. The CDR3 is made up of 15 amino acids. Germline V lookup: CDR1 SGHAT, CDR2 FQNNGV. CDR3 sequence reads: CASSTWTGNRAEQYF. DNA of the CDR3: TGTGCCAGCAGCACCTGGACAGGGAACAGGGCCGAGCAGTACTTC.

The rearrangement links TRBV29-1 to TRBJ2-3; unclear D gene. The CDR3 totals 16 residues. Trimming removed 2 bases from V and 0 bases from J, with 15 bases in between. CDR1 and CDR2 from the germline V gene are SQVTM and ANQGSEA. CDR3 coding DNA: TGCAGCGTTGAAACGTCCGCGAGAATCAGCACAGATACGCAGTATTTT. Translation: CSVETSARISTDTQYF.

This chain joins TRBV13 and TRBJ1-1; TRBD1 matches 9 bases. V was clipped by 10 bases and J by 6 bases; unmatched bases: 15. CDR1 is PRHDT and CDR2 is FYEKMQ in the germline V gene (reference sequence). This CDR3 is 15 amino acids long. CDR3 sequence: CATTGGRDRSAEAFF. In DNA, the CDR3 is TGTGCCACCACAGGGGGCCGGGACAGGTCCGCTGAAGCTTTCTTT.

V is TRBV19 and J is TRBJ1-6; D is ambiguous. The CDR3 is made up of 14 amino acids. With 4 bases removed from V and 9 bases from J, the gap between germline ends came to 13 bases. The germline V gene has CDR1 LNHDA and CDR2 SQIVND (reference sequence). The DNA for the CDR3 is TGTGCCAGTAGTAAGAACGGCGGGCGTTCACCCCTCCACTTT. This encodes CASSKNGGRSPLHF.

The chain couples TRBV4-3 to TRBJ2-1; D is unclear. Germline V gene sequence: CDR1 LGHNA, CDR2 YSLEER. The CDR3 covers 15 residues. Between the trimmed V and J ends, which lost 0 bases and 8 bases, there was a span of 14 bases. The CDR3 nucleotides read TGCGCCAGCAGCCAAGATTCTTCGGACGGGTATGAGCAGTTCTTC. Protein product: CASSQDSSDGYEQFF.

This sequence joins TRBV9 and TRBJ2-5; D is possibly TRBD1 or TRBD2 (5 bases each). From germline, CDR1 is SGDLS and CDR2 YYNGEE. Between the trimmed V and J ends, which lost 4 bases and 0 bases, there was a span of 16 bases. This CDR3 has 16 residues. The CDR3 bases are TGTGCCAGCAGCTCAAACCCACCGGGACACCAAGAGACCCAGTACTTC. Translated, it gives CASSSNPPGHQETQYF.

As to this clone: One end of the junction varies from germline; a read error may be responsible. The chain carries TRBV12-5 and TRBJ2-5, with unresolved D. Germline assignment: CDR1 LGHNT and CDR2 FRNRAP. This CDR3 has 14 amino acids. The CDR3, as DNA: TGTGCTAGTGGTTCCCTCGCGGCCCAAGGGACCCAGTACTTC. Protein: CASGSLAAQGTQYF.

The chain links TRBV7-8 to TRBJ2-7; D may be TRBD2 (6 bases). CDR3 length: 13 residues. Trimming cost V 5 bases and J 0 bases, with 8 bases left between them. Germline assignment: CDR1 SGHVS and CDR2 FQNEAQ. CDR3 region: CASSGGSSYEQYV. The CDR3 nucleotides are TGTGCCAGCAGCGGGGGGAGCTCCTACGAGCAGTACGTC.

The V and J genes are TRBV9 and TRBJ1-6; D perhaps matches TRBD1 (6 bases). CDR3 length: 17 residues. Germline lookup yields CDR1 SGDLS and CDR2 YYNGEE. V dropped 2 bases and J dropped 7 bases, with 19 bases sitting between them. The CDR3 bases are TGTGCCAGCAGCGTCCTCCCTTCCCACCAGGGGAATTCACCCCTCCACTTT. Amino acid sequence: CASSVLPSHQGNSPLHF.

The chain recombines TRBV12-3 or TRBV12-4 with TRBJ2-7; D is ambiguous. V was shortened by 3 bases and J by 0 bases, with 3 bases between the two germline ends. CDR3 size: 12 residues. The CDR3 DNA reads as TGTGCCAGCAGTTTTTTCTCCTACGAGCAGTACTTC. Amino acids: CASSFFSYEQYF.

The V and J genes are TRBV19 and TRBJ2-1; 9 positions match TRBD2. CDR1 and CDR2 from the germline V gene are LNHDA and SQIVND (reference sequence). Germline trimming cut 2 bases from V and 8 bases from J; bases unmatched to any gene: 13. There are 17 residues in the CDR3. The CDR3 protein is CASSIPGRRGGIDEQFF. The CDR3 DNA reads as TGTGCCAGTAGTATACCGGGAAGGCGGGGGGGCATCGATGAGCAGTTCTTC.

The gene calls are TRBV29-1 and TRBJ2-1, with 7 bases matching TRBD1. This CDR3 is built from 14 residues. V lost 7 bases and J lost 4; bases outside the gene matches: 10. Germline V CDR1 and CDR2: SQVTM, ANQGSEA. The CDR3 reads CSAKPGTAYNEQFF. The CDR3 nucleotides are TGCAGCGCAAAGCCCGGGACAGCTTACAATGAGCAGTTCTTC.

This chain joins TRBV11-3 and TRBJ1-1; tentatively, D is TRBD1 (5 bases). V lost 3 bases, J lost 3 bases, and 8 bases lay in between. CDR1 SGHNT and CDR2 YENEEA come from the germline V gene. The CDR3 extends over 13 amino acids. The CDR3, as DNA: TGTGCCAGCAGCTTCGGGGCGGACACTGAAGCTTTCTTT. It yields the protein CASSFGADTEAFF.

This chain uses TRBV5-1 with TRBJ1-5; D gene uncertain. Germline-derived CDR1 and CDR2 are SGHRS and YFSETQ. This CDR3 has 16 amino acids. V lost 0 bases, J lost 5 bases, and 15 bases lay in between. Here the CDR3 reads CASSLGPAGGYQPQHF. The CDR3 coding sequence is TGCGCCAGCAGCTTGGGACCAGCGGGAGGTTATCAGCCCCAGCATTTT.

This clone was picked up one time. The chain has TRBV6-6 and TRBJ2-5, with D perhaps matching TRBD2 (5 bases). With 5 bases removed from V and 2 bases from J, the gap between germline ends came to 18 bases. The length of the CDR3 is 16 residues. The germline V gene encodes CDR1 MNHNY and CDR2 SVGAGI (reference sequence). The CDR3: CASSPHSQRSQETQYF. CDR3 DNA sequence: TGTGCCAGCAGTCCACATTCTCAGCGGAGTCAAGAGACCCAGTACTTC.